The 8 T cell receptor beta chains listed next were all sequenced from one sample in a study of tumor and adjacent non-tumor tissue in lung cancer. This sample's RNA came from whole unsorted tissue. This non-tumor lung sample came from over 3 cm beyond the tumor edge. TCRbeta libraries were built with three rounds of nested PCR, modified from ARM-PCR. TCRdb reprocessed the multiplex PCR reads with MiXCR, giving one entry per CDR3 protein. The table has over 100,000 distinct CDR3 sequences, about 61% seen once. Input material: distant non-tumor lung tissue. These receptors came from a man aged 55-75 years with non-small cell lung cancer.

This clonotype has just one count. The V gene is TRBV6-2 or TRBV6-3, the J gene TRBJ2-7, with 11 bases fitting TRBD2. Germline values: CDR1 MNHEY, CDR2 SVGEGT. V lost 9 bases, J lost 3 bases, and 19 bases stayed unmatched. This CDR3 has 18 residues. CDR3 bases: TGTGCCAGTAGTCCCGGGACAGTTGGGACTAGCGGCCGCTACGAGCAGTACTTC. It yields the protein CASSPGTVGTSGRYEQYF.

In regard to this clonotype: One base away lies a much larger clone, so this may be a sequencing read error. The chain uses TRBV20-1 and TRBJ2-1, with D possibly matching TRBD1 (7 bases). Germline V CDR1 and CDR2: DFQATT, SNEGSKA (reference sequence). The CDR3 contains 16 residues. V was clipped by 5 bases and J by 2 bases, with 19 bases between them. In DNA, the CDR3 is TGCAGTGCTCTGAATCGACAGGGACTTACCTACAATGAGCAGTTCTTC. Residues: CSALNRQGLTYNEQFF.

Comment on this clonotype: A junction end diverges from the germline sequence, so it may reflect a read error. The rearrangement links TRBV29-1 to TRBJ1-3, with a weak D call TRBD1 (6 bases). The CDR3 covers 13 residues. Per the germline V gene, CDR1 is SQVTM and CDR2 is ANQGSEA. In nucleotides, the CDR3 is TGCAGCGTTGAGTTTTTCGAGGGGGGCACCATAAATTTT. Translating gives CSVEFFEGGTINF. Full variable domain (remainder filled in from reference TRBV29-1 and TRBJ1-3): SAVISQKPSRDICQRGTSLTIQCQVDSQVTMMFWYRQQPGQSLTLIATANQGSEATYESGFVIDKFPISRPNLTFSTLTVSNMSPEDSSIYLCSVEFFEGGTINFGEGSWLTVV.

As to this clonotype: Since a much larger clone is just one base distant, this may be a read error. The chain uses TRBV2 and TRBJ2-1; no reliable D call. V was clipped by 6 bases and J by 10 bases, with 19 bases between them. Germline CDR1 SNHLY, CDR2 FYNNEI. The CDR3 length is 14 residues. CDR3 DNA sequence: TGTGCCAGCAGCCCTCAAGGCCTCGCGGCAGAGCAGTTCTTC. It encodes CASSPQGLAAEQFF.

Details on this clonotype: The junction shows a germline mismatch at one end, possibly a read error. This chain connects TRBV20-1 to TRBJ1-2; D gene ambiguous. Germline assignment: CDR1 DFQATT and CDR2 SNEGSKA (reference sequence). The CDR3 runs to 13 residues. In DNA, the CDR3 is TGCAGTGTTAGAATGACCGCGGACTATGGCTACACCTTC. This gives the protein CSVRMTADYGYTF.

Ten or more counts support this clonotype. Written as DNA, the CDR3 is TGTGCCAGCAGATCACAAGCGGGAGATTTTGCCGGGGAGCTGTTTTTT. Its translation: CASRSQAGDFAGELFF. V usage is TRBV11-2 and J usage is TRBJ2-2; 8 nucleotides agree with TRBD2. V dropped 6 bases and J dropped 6; count of bases not matched to a gene: 12. From germline, CDR1 is SGHAT and CDR2 FQNNGV. CDR3 length: 16 amino acids.

This clonotype was recorded only once. At one end the junction does not follow the germline gene, possibly because of a read error. V gene TRBV7-8 combines with J gene TRBJ1-4; TRBD1 agrees at 7 bases. CDR1 SGHVS and CDR2 FQNEAQ come from the germline V gene. The CDR3 runs to 14 residues. CDR3 residues: CANSPKGAWQKLFF. Here the CDR3 DNA reads TGTGCCAACAGCCCGAAGGGGGCTTGGCAAAAACTGTTTTTT.

There are a few counts of this clonotype. The chain links TRBV25-1 to TRBJ1-2; the match to TRBD1 covers 7 bases. Trimming removed 4 bases from V and 8 bases from J; junction bases left unmatched: 4. The CDR3 has 12 amino acids. Germline loops: CDR1 MGHDK, CDR2 SYGVNS. The CDR3 DNA follows: TGTGCCAGCAGTGTTGCAGGGGGAGGCTACACCTTC. Amino acid sequence: CASSVAGGGYTF.